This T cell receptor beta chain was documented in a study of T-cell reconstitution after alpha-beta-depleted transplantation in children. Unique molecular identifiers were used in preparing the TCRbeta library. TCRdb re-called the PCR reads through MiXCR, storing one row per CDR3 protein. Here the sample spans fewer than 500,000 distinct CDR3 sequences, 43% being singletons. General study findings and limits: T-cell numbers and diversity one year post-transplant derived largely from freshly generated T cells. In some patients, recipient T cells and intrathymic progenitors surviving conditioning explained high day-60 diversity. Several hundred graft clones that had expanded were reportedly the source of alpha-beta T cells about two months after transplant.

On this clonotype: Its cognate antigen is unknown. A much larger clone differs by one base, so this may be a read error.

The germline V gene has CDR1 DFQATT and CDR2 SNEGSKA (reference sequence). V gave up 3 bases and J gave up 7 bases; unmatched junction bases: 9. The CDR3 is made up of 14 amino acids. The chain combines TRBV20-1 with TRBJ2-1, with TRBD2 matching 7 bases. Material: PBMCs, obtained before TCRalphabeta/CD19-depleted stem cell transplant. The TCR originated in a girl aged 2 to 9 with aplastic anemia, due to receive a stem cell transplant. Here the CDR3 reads CSASVGRAVNEQFF. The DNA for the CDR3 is TGCAGTGCTAGTGTAGGGAGGGCGGTGAATGAGCAGTTCTTC.